The T cell receptor beta chain under discussion was sequenced for a study of blood T cells in healthy people across ages. Overall study findings and caveats: Estimates of total diversity, which came from one million sequenced T cells, were considered to be underestimates. Researchers report that TCR beta diversity correlated strongly with naive T cell percentage. Age showed a roughly linear inverse relationship with TCR beta diversity per million T cells.

Of note for this clonotype: Antigen specificity is unknown.

V lost 8 bases, J lost 3 bases, and 3 bases stayed unmatched. Per germline, CDR1 MNHEY and CDR2 SMNVEV (reference sequence). The CDR3 is 12 residues long. Primed by a sample-barcoded 5' primer and a J-beta primer mix, a second PCR proceeded for 7 to 11 cycles. Individual samples furnished no less than 3 million CDR3-containing paired-end reads apiece. MiXCR was run by TCRdb on the 5' RACE reads, yielding one entry per CDR3 protein. In the table there are roughly 1,500,000 distinct CDR3 sequences, around 36% of which are singletons. This rearrangement joins TRBV27 to TRBJ2-5; 7 nucleotides match TRBD1. Material: blood. The receptor was derived from a woman in her thirties in good health. The CDR3 bases are TGTGCCAGCGGTGACAGGGAAGAGACCCAGTACTTC. This translates into CASGDREETQYF.